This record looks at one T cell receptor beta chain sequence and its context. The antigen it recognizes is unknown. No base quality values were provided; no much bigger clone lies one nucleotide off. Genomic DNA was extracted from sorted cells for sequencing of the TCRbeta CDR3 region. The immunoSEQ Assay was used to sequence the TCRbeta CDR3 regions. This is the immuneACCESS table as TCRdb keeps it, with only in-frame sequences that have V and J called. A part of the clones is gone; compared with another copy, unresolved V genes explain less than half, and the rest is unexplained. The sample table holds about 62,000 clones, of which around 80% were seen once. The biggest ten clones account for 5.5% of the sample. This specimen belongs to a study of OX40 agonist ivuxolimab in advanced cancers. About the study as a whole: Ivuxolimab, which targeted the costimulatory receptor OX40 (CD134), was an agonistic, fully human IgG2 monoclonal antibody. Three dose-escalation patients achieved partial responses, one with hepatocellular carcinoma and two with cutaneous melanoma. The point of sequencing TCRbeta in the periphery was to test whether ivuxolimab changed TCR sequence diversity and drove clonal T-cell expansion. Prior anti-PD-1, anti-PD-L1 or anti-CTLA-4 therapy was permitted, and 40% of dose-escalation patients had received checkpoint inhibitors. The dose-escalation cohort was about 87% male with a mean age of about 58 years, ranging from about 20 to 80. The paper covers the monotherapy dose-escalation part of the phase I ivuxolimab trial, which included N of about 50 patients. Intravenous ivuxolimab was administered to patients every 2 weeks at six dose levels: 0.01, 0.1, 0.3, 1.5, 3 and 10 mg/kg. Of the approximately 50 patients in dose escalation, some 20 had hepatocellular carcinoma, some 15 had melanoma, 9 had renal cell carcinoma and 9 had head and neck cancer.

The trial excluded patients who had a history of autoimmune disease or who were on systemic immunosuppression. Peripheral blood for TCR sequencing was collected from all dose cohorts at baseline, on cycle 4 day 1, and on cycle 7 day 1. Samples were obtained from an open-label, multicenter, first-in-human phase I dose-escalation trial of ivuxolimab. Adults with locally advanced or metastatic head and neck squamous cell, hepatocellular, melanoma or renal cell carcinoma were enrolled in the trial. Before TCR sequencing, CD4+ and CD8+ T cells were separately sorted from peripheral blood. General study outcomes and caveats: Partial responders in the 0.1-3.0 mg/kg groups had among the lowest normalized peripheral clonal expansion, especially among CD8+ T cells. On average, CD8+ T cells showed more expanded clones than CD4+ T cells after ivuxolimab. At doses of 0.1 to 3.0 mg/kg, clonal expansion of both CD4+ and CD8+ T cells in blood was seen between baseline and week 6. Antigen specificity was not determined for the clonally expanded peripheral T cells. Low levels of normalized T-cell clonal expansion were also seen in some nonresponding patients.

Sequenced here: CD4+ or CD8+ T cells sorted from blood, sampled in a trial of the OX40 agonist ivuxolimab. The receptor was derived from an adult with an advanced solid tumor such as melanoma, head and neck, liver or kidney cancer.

In nucleotides, the sequence is TGTGCCAGCAGCTTGGGACTAGCGGACTACTACGAGCAGTACTTC. Its protein product is CASSLGLADYYEQYF. The chain couples TRBV5-4 to TRBJ2-7; TRBD2 lines up with 9 middle nucleotides. The CDR3 measures 15 amino acids from cysteine to phenylalanine. Only the CDR3 DNA stays, 45 bases, in frame from base 1. In the germline V gene (reference sequence), CDR1 corresponds to SGHNT and CDR2 to YYREEE. V is cut back by 0 bases and J by 3 bases, with 4 bases in the junction unmatched.